This TCR beta chain was identified during a study of T cells after yellow fever vaccination. Overall study: For low cell numbers, libraries were made with SMART-Seq v4 Ultra Low Input. Study findings and constraints: Once the booster was given, most primary-vaccination clones reappeared, at about 96% for CD4 and roughly 85% for CD8. Clonotypes appearing in both CD4 and CD8 compartments existed, and their share was small.

This clonotype was picked up many times. Its antigen is as yet unknown. Trimming took 3 bases from V and 0 from J, leaving 15 bases between them. Germline values: CDR1 LGHNA, CDR2 YSLEER. The CDR3 length is 17 residues. 5'RACE template switching generated TCR cDNA, adding a universal primer site and UMIs. TCRdb re-called the 5' RACE reads through MiXCR, storing one row per CDR3 protein. The sample has 300,000 or so distinct CDR3 sequences, under 9% seen once; the top ten hold about 3%. Material: CD4+ T cells sorted from PBMCs, obtained 5 days after the yellow fever booster vaccination. The chain is built from TRBV4-3 and TRBJ2-1; D possibly corresponds to TRBD2 (6 bases). The receptor was derived from a man aged 18 to 30 who received the YFV17D yellow fever vaccine. CDR3 loop: CASSQSGGTSSYNEQFF. Here the CDR3 DNA reads TGCGCCAGCAGCCAGTCCGGGGGTACCAGCTCCTACAATGAGCAGTTCTTC.